The 32 T cell receptor beta chains below come from one sample, sequenced in a study of OX40 agonist ivuxolimab in advanced cancers. Using immunoSEQ multiplex PCR, the repertoire was profiled, and TCRdb retains in-frame clones only, with some absent. The sample holds approximately 77,000 clones; about 93% are singletons and the top ten take 0.32%. This material consisted of CD4+ or CD8+ T cells sorted from blood, taken in a trial of the OX40 agonist ivuxolimab. All receptors come from an adult with an advanced solid tumor such as melanoma, head and neck, liver or kidney cancer.

On this clone: This CDR3 is also generated by other DNA sequences in the sample. The chain uses TRBV7-2 and TRBJ2-7, with TRBD2 matching over 11 bases. From germline, CDR1 is SGHTA and CDR2 FQGNSA. This CDR3 comprises 19 residues. V shed 2 bases, J shed 3 bases, and the junction held 15 bases outside the gene matches. CDR3 DNA sequence: TGTGCCAGCAGCTTAAGACGATTGGACTCTAGCGGGAGGTTCTACGAGCAGTACTTC. It specifies CASSLRRLDSSGRFYEQYF.

The gene calls are TRBV28 and TRBJ1-1, with D maybe TRBD1 (6 bases). The CDR3 has 14 residues. Germline lookup yields CDR1 MDHEN and CDR2 SYDVKM. Trimming removed 6 bases from V and 0 bases from J, with 11 bases in between. This CDR3 is CASSPGVLNTEAFF. The CDR3 DNA is TGTGCCAGCAGCCCAGGGGTGCTGAACACTGAAGCTTTCTTT. The whole variable domain, remainder taken from reference TRBV28 and TRBJ1-1, is DVKVTQSSRYLVKRTGEKVFLECVQDMDHENMFWYRQDPGLGLRLIYFSYDVKMKEKGDIPEGYSVSREKKERFSLILESASTNQTSMYLCASSPGVLNTEAFFGQGTRLTVV.

This chain connects TRBV7-8 to TRBJ2-5; TRBD2 might be the D (5 bases). In germline, CDR1 is SGHVS, CDR2 FQNEAQ. Trimming took 1 base from V and 4 from J, leaving 7 bases between them. The CDR3 is 13 amino acids. The CDR3 reads CASSLGERETQYF. DNA for the CDR3: TGTGCCAGCAGCTTAGGGGAGAGAGAGACCCAGTACTTC. Supplemented by reference TRBV7-8 and TRBJ2-5, the full variable domain reads GAGVSQSPRYKVAKRGQDVALRCDPISGHVSLFWYQQALGQGPEFLTYFQNEAQLDKSGLPSDRFFAERPEGSVSTLKIQRTQQEDSAVYLCASSLGERETQYFGPGTRLLVL.

The CDR3: CASSQAGGGESWPQHF. In DNA, the CDR3 is TGCGCCAGCAGCCAAGCAGGGGGCGGTGAATCATGGCCCCAGCATTTT. The chain couples TRBV4-1 to TRBJ1-5; the match to TRBD1 covers 8 bases. CDR3 size: 16 residues. The ends lost 1 base at V and 9 bases at J; junction bases unmatched: 11. Germline-derived CDR1 and CDR2 are MGHRA and YSYEKL.

The chain recombines TRBV5-1 with TRBJ2-7, with a weak D call TRBD2 (5 bases). This CDR3 contains 14 residues. The V gene's germline CDR1 is SGHRS and CDR2 YFSETQ. Trimming shortened V by 0 bases and J by 0 bases, and 7 bases separated the two germline ends. The CDR3 is CASSLVGSSYEQYF. The DNA for the CDR3 is TGCGCCAGCAGCTTGGTTGGGAGCTCCTACGAGCAGTACTTC. The variable domain in full, completed from reference TRBV5-1 and TRBJ2-7, reads KAGVTQTPRYLIKTRGQQVTLSCSPISGHRSVSWYQQTPGQGLQFLFEYFSETQRNKGNFPGRFSGRQFSNSRSEMNVSTLELGDSALYLCASSLVGSSYEQYFGPGTRLTVT.

This chain joins TRBV6-5 and TRBJ1-5; possibly TRBD1 for D (6 bases). CDR1 and CDR2 from the germline V gene are MNHEY and SVGAGI. The CDR3 length is 15 residues. V lost 6 bases, J lost 3 bases, and 15 bases lay in between. CDR3 sequence (DNA): TGTGCCAGCAGGCCCGGGGGCGCGGTCAATCAGCCCCAGCATTTT. Amino acids: CASRPGGAVNQPQHF.

Only one count was recorded for this clone. The chain uses TRBV5-6 and TRBJ1-5; tentative D call: TRBD1 (5 bases). CDR1 and CDR2 (germline): SGHDT, YYEEEE. This CDR3 comprises 14 residues. Trimming cost V 1 base and J 8 bases, with 13 bases left between them. Here the CDR3 DNA reads TGTGCCAGCAGCTTGAGACAGACCAGCGAGCCCCAGCATTTT. Protein sequence: CASSLRQTSEPQHF.

V usage is TRBV5-1 and J usage is TRBJ2-7; maybe TRBD2 (7 bases). Trimming stripped 4 bases from V and 6 bases from J, with 20 bases between. The CDR3 totals 15 residues. Germline values: CDR1 SGHRS, CDR2 YFSETQ. The CDR3 sequence is CASSDTGTGGFEQYF. CDR3 nucleotide sequence: TGCGCCAGCAGCGATACAGGGACCGGGGGGTTCGAGCAGTACTTC. The variable domain in full, with the rest retrieved from reference TRBV5-1 and TRBJ2-7, is KAGVTQTPRYLIKTRGQQVTLSCSPISGHRSVSWYQQTPGQGLQFLFEYFSETQRNKGNFPGRFSGRQFSNSRSEMNVSTLELGDSALYLCASSDTGTGGFEQYFGPGTRLTVT.

This chain connects TRBV9 to TRBJ2-3; 8 bases align to TRBD1. The CDR3 contains 16 residues. Germline CDR1 is SGDLS and CDR2 is YYNGEE. Germline trimming cut 4 bases from V and 1 base from J; bases unmatched to any gene: 8. Here the CDR3 reads CASSPIGQGGTDTQYF. CDR3 sequence (DNA): TGTGCCAGCAGCCCCATAGGACAGGGAGGCACAGATACGCAGTATTTT.

This clone occurred once. The chain joins TRBV6-5 to TRBJ2-7; TRBD1 is a possible D gene (6 bases). There are 13 residues in the CDR3. Germline V gives CDR1 MNHEY, CDR2 SVGAGI. Trimming left V 6 bases short and J 1 base short, with 10 bases between. The CDR3: CASRTDRSYEQYF. The CDR3 bases are TGTGCCAGCAGGACGGACAGATCCTACGAGCAGTACTTC.

The chain employs TRBV6-1 and TRBJ1-2, with TRBD1 matching 7 bases. Germline V gene sequence: CDR1 MNHNS, CDR2 SASEGT. This CDR3 is 15 amino acids long. J lost 4 bases, V lost 2 bases, and 7 bases had no gene match. CDR3 amino acids: CASSERAGQIYGYTF. CDR3 DNA sequence: TGTGCCAGCAGTGAAAGGGCGGGACAGATCTATGGCTACACCTTC.

The chain recombines TRBV7-8 with TRBJ2-7; D may be TRBD1 or TRBD2 (5 bases each). Germline CDR1 SGHVS, CDR2 FQNEAQ. This CDR3 contains 14 residues. The V end was cut by 2 bases, the J end by 0 bases, with 8 bases between. CDR3 in amino acids: CASSLRGDSYEQYF. The CDR3 nucleotides read TGTGCCAGCAGCTTAAGGGGAGACTCCTACGAGCAGTACTTC. The full variable domain, in which reference TRBV7-8 and TRBJ2-7 provide the parts outside the CDR3, is GAGVSQSPRYKVAKRGQDVALRCDPISGHVSLFWYQQALGQGPEFLTYFQNEAQLDKSGLPSDRFFAERPEGSVSTLKIQRTQQEDSAVYLCASSLRGDSYEQYFGPGTRLTVT.

This chain uses TRBV27 with TRBJ1-1, with D perhaps TRBD1 (6 bases). Trimming removed 8 bases from V and 1 base from J, with 11 bases in between. Germline-derived CDR1 and CDR2 are MNHEY and SMNVEV (reference sequence). The CDR3 covers 13 residues. The DNA of the CDR3 is TGTGCCAGCTACAGACAGGAGAACACTGAAGCTTTCTTT. Its protein is CASYRQENTEAFF.

The CDR3 sequence is CASSQDRTSGKPDTQYF. CDR3 bases: TGCGCCAGCAGCCAAGATAGGACTAGCGGGAAACCAGATACGCAGTATTTT. The rearrangement uses TRBV4-3 and TRBJ2-3, with 12 bases fitting TRBD2. V dropped 0 bases and J dropped 4; count of bases not matched to a gene: 5. Germline values: CDR1 LGHNA, CDR2 YSLEER. The CDR3 has 17 residues.

The chain couples TRBV9 to TRBJ2-7; 8 bases match TRBD2. CDR1 and CDR2 (germline): SGDLS, YYNGEE. V dropped 0 bases and J dropped 5; count of bases not matched to a gene: 7. The CDR3 covers 15 residues. The CDR3 is CASSVAPTSADEQYF. The CDR3 nucleotides are TGTGCCAGCAGCGTAGCCCCGACTAGCGCCGACGAGCAGTACTTC.

This clone was seen a single time. The chain uses TRBV5-1 and TRBJ2-7; D may match TRBD1 or TRBD2 (5 bases each). This CDR3 region has 15 residues. Trimming stripped 0 bases from V and 0 bases from J, with 10 bases between. Germline CDR1 and CDR2: SGHRS and YFSETQ. DNA for the CDR3: TGCGCCAGCAGCTTGGTTGCAGGGAGCTCCTACGAGCAGTACTTC. Translation: CASSLVAGSSYEQYF.

V usage is TRBV19 and J usage is TRBJ2-2; possibly TRBD1 or TRBD2 for D (5 bases each). CDR3 length equals 15 residues. CDR1 and CDR2 from the germline V gene are LNHDA and SQIVND (reference sequence). The V end was cut by 5 bases, the J end by 0 bases, with 10 bases between. The CDR3 here is CASSFRDANTGELFF. For the CDR3, the DNA is TGTGCCAGTAGTTTCCGGGACGCGAACACCGGGGAGCTGTTTTTT.

CDR3 nucleotide sequence: TGTGCCAGCAGCTTAGACGGGTACGCCAAAAACATTCAGTACTTC. Translated: CASSLDGYAKNIQYF. This chain connects TRBV7-2 to TRBJ2-4; no reliable D call. Germline values: CDR1 SGHTA, CDR2 FQGNSA. The CDR3 length is 15 residues. V lost 1 base, J lost 1 base, and 8 bases lay in between.

This chain uses TRBV5-1 with TRBJ1-1, with D unclear. There are 13 residues in the CDR3. Germline assignment: CDR1 SGHRS and CDR2 YFSETQ. V was pared by 4 bases and J by 3 bases, with 10 bases between. This chain's CDR3 is CASSRPPYTEAFF. The CDR3 nucleotides are TGCGCCAGCAGCCGTCCCCCTTACACTGAAGCTTTCTTT.

This clone has a single count. The gene calls are TRBV7-2 and TRBJ1-4; 11 bases match TRBD1. The germline V gene has CDR1 SGHTA and CDR2 FQGNSA. The V gene end was trimmed by 4 bases and the J gene end by 0 bases; junction bases not matched to a gene: 10. The length of the CDR3 is 19 residues. CDR3 nucleotide sequence: TGTGCCAGCAGCTGGCGGACAGGGGGCTGGACTGCAACTAATGAAAAACTGTTTTTT. Residues: CASSWRTGGWTATNEKLFF.

The CDR3 reads CASSFAGTAKSTQYF. The DNA for the CDR3 is TGTGCCAGCAGCTTCGCTGGGACTGCGAAATCGACCCAGTACTTC. V and J are TRBV7-2 and TRBJ2-5; tentatively, D is TRBD2 (6 bases). Germline V gene lookup returns CDR1 SGHTA and CDR2 FQGNSA. This CDR3 spans 15 amino acids. The germline V and J ends were trimmed by 3 bases and 7 bases, with 18 bases remaining between them.

The CDR3: CAILRDPNEKLFF. The CDR3 DNA is TGTGCCATCCTTCGAGACCCCAATGAAAAACTGTTTTTT. The V call is TRBV6-1, the J call TRBJ1-4; no clear D. The V gene lost 10 bases and the J gene lost 5 bases, with 14 bases spanning the gap. The germline gives CDR1 MNHNS, CDR2 SASEGT. The CDR3 runs to 13 residues.

J is TRBJ2-7 and V is TRBV7-8; D is unresolved. This CDR3 region has 14 residues. V was trimmed by 1 base and J by 1 base, leaving 8 bases between them. Germline assignment: CDR1 SGHVS and CDR2 FQNEAQ. In DNA form, the CDR3 reads TGTGCCAGCAGCTTAGTAACGGGTTCCTACGAGCAGTACTTC. It yields the protein CASSLVTGSYEQYF.

The CDR3 is CASSGEDNEKLFF. The CDR3 DNA reads TGTGCCAGCAGCGGGGAAGATAATGAAAAACTGTTTTTT. The chain couples TRBV5-5 to TRBJ1-4; the D is unclear. The CDR3 is 13 residues long. The germline V and J ends were trimmed by 4 bases and 4 bases, with 8 bases remaining between them. Germline V CDR1 and CDR2: SGHKS, YYEKEE (reference sequence). Based on the CDR3 plus reference TRBV5-5 and TRBJ1-4, the full variable domain is DAGVTQSPTHLIKTRGQQVTLRCSPISGHKSVSWYQQVLGQGPQFIFQYYEKEERGRGNFPDRFSARQFPNYSSELNVNALLLGDSALYLCASSGEDNEKLFFGSGTQLSVL.

The V and J genes are TRBV5-4 and TRBJ1-5, with D hard to call. The CDR3 length is 13 residues. V gave up 0 bases and J gave up 6 bases, with 7 bases separating them. Germline V gene lookup returns CDR1 SGHNT and CDR2 YYREEE (reference sequence). The CDR3 region is CASSLDPIQPQHF. In DNA, the CDR3 is TGTGCCAGCAGCTTGGACCCGATTCAGCCCCAGCATTTT. Full variable domain (remainder filled in from reference TRBV5-4 and TRBJ1-5): ETGVTQSPTHLIKTRGQQVTLRCSSQSGHNTVSWYQQALGQGPQFIFQYYREEENGRGNFPPRFSGLQFPNYSSELNVNALELDDSALYLCASSLDPIQPQHFGDGTRLSIL.

This clone was seen just once. The V call is TRBV27, the J call TRBJ1-1; 8 nucleotides match TRBD1. The J segment lost 1 base and the V segment lost 5 bases, leaving 9 bases of the junction unmatched. This CDR3 is 16 amino acids long. Germline assignment: CDR1 MNHEY and CDR2 SMNVEV (reference sequence). Here the CDR3 reads CASSNQIGQGNTEAFF. In DNA form, the CDR3 reads TGTGCCAGCAGTAACCAAATAGGACAGGGGAACACTGAAGCTTTCTTT.

J is TRBJ1-2 and V is TRBV6-5, with D possibly TRBD1 on 5 matching bases. The CDR3 has 11 amino acids. Germline assignment: CDR1 MNHEY and CDR2 SVGAGI. Trimming took 7 bases from V and 4 from J, leaving 7 bases between them. DNA for the CDR3: TGTGCCAGCACCCAGGGCTATGGCTACACCTTC. This translates into CASTQGYGYTF.

The chain has TRBV18 and TRBJ2-3, with 15 bases matching TRBD2. This CDR3 region has 16 residues. Germline lookup yields CDR1 KGHSH and CDR2 LQKENI. The V gene end was trimmed by 7 bases and the J gene end by 3 bases; junction bases not matched to a gene: 5. CDR3 bases: TGTGCCAGCTTGGCCGGGACTAGCGGGAGGACAGATACGCAGTATTTT. It encodes CASLAGTSGRTDTQYF.

This chain connects TRBV11-2 to TRBJ1-1, with a possible D match to TRBD1 (5 bases). This CDR3 comprises 14 residues. In germline, CDR1 is SGHAT, CDR2 FQNNGV. V dropped 5 bases and J dropped 3 bases, with 13 bases sitting between them. This chain's CDR3 is CASSPGTGYTEAFF. The CDR3 DNA reads TGTGCCAGCAGCCCCGGGACGGGTTACACTGAAGCTTTCTTT.

This chain uses TRBV28 with TRBJ1-5, with D possibly TRBD1 on 6 matching bases. With 5 bases removed from V and 6 bases from J, the gap between germline ends came to 14 bases. From germline, CDR1 is MDHEN and CDR2 SYDVKM. The CDR3 is 14 residues long. The CDR3 sequence is CASSGQGQVQPQHF. The DNA for the CDR3 is TGTGCCAGCAGTGGTCAGGGGCAGGTTCAGCCCCAGCATTTT.

This clone is a singleton in its sample. The chain uses TRBV18 and TRBJ2-3; 7 nucleotides align to TRBD1. This CDR3 region has 14 residues. Unmatched junction bases numbered 4, after V lost 6 bases and J lost 1 base. Germline V lookup: CDR1 KGHSH, CDR2 LQKENI. CDR3 bases: TGTGCCAGCTCTCCTACAGGGGGCACAGATACGCAGTATTTT. Protein product: CASSPTGGTDTQYF.

The chain couples TRBV6-1 to TRBJ1-1, with TRBD1 matching 9 bases. Germline CDR1 reads MNHNS; CDR2 reads SASEGT. The CDR3 is 15 residues long. With V trimmed by 5 bases and J by 7 bases, 11 bases remained unmatched. The CDR3 sequence is CASSTPNRGRGEAFF. The CDR3 DNA sequence: TGTGCCAGCAGTACCCCCAACAGGGGGCGAGGTGAAGCTTTCTTT.